These 6 T cell receptor beta chains were sequenced from one sample in a study of blood T cells in healthy people across ages. For the second PCR, which ran for about 6 to 11 cycles, a sample-barcoded 5' primer and a J-beta primer mix were used. MiXCR was run by TCRdb on the 5' RACE reads, yielding one entry per CDR3 protein. Found here are about 1,500,000 distinct CDR3 sequences, about 40% of them singletons; the top ten hold approximately 7.9%. What was sequenced was blood. The origin of the receptors is a woman younger than 30 in good health.

The chain uses TRBV2 and TRBJ2-3; D might be TRBD1 (6 bases). The CDR3 is 11 amino acids. The germline gives CDR1 SNHLY, CDR2 FYNNEI. The CDR3 protein is CASQGQASQYF. CDR3 DNA sequence: TGTGCTAGCCAGGGGCAGGCCTCGCAGTATTTT.

V and J are TRBV9 and TRBJ2-3; no clear D gene. CDR1 SGDLS and CDR2 YYNGEE come from the germline V gene. The CDR3 totals 15 residues. The V gene lost 6 bases and the J gene lost 4 bases, with 18 bases spanning the gap. The chain's CDR3 is CASNVGIVGSDTQYF. As DNA, the CDR3 is TGTGCCAGCAACGTTGGGATAGTAGGCTCAGATACGCAGTATTTT.

CDR3 DNA sequence: TGTGCCAGCAGTTTGGGGGGAAACAGGAGGGAGACCCAGTACTTC. Its translation: CASSLGGNRRETQYF. The chain links TRBV28 to TRBJ2-5; D is perhaps TRBD2 (6 bases). CDR3 length: 15 residues. Trimming stripped 3 bases from V and 5 bases from J, with 16 bases between. CDR1 MDHEN and CDR2 SYDVKM come from the germline V gene.

This chain uses TRBV27 with TRBJ2-7, with D perhaps TRBD2 (6 bases). TRBJ2-1 matches the DNA end more closely, so the J call is doubtful. In germline, CDR1 is MNHEY, CDR2 SMNVEV (reference sequence). The CDR3 length is 14 residues. CDR3 sequence: CASSSGTDSYEQFF. The DNA of the CDR3 is TGTGCCAGCAGTTCCGGGACTGACTCCTACGAGCAGTTCTTC.

J is TRBJ1-3 and V is TRBV7-9; TRBD1 matches 11 bases. The CDR3 is 14 amino acids. Losses at the gene ends were 5 bases for V and 14 bases for J; bases not matched to a gene: 11. Per the germline V gene, CDR1 is SEHNR and CDR2 is FQNEAQ (reference sequence). DNA of the CDR3: TGTGCCAGCAGCATTTCCGGGACAGGGGGAGAATTATATTTT. Protein: CASSISGTGGELYF.

This clonotype was detected only a few times. The V and J genes are TRBV5-1 and TRBJ2-1, with 11 bases lining up with TRBD2. This CDR3 contains 15 residues. The trim removed 4 bases at V and 10 bases at J, leaving 10 bases unmatched. Germline CDR1 SGHRS, CDR2 YFSETQ. The CDR3 spells CASSAGLAATNEQFF. The CDR3 coding sequence is TGCGCCAGCAGCGCGGGACTAGCGGCAACCAACGAGCAGTTCTTC.